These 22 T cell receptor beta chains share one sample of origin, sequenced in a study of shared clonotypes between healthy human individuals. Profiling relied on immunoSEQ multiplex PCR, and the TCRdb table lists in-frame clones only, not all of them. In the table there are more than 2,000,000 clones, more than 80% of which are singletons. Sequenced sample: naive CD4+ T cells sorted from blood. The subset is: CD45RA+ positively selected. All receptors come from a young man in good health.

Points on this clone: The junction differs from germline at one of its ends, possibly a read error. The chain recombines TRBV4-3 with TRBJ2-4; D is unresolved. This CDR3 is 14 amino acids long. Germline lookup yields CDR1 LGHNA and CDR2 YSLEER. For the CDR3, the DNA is TGCGCCAGCAGCCAAGACGCAGGCTTGTCGCTTCCACACTTC. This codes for CASSQDAGLSLPHF.

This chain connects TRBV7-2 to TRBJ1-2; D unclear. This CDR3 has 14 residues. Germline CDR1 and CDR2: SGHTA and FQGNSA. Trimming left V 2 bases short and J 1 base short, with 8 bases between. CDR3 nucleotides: TGTGCCAGCAGCTTAAGACTGAATAACTATGGCTACACCTTC. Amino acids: CASSLRLNNYGYTF.

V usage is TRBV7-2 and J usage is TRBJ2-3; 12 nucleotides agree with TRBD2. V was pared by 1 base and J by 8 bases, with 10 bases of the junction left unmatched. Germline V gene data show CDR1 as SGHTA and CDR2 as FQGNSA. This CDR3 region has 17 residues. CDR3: CASSLDGLAGRVGTQYF. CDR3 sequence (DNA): TGTGCCAGCAGCTTAGATGGACTAGCGGGAAGGGTGGGTACGCAGTATTTT.

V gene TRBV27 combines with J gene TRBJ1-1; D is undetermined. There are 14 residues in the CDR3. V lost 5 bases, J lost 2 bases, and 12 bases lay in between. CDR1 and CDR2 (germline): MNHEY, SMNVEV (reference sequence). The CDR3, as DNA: TGTGCCAGCAGTCCCTTGAGGACCAACACTGAAGCTTTCTTT. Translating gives CASSPLRTNTEAFF.

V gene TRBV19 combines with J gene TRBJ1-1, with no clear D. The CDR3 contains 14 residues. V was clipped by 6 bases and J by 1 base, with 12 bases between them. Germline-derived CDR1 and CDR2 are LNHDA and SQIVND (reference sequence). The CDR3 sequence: CASSTEARNTEAFF. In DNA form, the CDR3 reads TGTGCCAGTAGCACAGAGGCAAGGAACACTGAAGCTTTCTTT.

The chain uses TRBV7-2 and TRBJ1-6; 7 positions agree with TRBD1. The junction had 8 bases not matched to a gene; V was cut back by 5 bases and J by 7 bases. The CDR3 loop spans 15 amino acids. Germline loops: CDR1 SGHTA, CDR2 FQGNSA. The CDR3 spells CASSGRGLRNSPLHF. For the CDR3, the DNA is TGTGCCAGCAGCGGGAGGGGGCTACGGAATTCACCCCTCCACTTT.

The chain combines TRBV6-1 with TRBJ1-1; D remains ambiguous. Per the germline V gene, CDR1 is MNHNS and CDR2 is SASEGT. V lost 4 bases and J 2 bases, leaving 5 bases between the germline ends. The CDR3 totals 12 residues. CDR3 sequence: CASSVKNTEAFF. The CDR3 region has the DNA TGTGCCAGCAGTGTGAAAAACACTGAAGCTTTCTTT.

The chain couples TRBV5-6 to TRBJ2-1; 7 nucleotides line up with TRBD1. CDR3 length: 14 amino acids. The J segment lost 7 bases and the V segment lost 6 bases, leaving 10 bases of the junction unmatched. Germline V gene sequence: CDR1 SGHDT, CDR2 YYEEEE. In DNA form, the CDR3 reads TGTGCCAGCACCCGGACAGGAGTGGTGAATGAGCAGTTCTTC. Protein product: CASTRTGVVNEQFF.

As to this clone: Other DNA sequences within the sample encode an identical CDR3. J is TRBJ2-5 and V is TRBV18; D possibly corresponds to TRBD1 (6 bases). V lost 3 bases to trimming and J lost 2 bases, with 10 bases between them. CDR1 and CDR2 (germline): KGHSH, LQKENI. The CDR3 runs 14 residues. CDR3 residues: CASSPGQPQETQYF. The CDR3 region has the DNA TGTGCCAGCTCACCCGGACAGCCTCAAGAGACCCAGTACTTC.

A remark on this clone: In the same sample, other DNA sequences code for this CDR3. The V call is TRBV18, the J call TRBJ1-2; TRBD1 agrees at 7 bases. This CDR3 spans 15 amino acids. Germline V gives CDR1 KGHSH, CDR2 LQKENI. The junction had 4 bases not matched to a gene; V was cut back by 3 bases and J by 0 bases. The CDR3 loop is CASSPPGTANYGYTF. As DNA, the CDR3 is TGTGCCAGCTCACCCCCCGGGACAGCTAACTATGGCTACACCTTC.

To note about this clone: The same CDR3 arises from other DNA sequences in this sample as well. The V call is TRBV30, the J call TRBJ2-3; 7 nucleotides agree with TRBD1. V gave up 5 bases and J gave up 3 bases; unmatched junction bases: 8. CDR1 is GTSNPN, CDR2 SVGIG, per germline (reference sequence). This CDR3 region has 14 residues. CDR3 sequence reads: CAWGRGGGTDTQYF. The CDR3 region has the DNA TGTGCCTGGGGAAGAGGGGGCGGAACAGATACGCAGTATTTT.

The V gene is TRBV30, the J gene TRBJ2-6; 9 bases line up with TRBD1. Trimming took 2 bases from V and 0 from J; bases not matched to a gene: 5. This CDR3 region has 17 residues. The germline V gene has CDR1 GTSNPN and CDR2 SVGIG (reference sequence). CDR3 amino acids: CAWSRDRDNSGANVLTF. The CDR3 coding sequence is TGTGCCTGGAGTCGGGACAGGGATAACTCTGGGGCCAACGTCCTGACTTTC.

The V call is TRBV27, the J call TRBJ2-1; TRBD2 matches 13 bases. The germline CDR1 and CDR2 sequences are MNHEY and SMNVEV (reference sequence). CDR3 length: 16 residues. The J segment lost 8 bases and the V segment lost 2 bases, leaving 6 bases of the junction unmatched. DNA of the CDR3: TGTGCCAGCAGTTTAATGACTAGCGGGGGGAGGGATGAGCAGTTCTTC. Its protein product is CASSLMTSGGRDEQFF.

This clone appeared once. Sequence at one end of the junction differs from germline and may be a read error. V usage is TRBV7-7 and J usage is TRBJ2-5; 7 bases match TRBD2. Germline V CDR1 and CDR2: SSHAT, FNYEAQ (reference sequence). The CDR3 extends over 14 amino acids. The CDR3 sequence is CASSSSGLRETQYF. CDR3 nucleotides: TGTGCTAGCAGCTCTAGCGGACTAAGGGAGACCCAGTACTTC.

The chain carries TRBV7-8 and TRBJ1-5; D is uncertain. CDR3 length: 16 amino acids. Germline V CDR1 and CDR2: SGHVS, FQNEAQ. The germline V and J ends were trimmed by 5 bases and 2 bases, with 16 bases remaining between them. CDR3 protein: CASSNHPTRGNQPQHF. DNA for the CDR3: TGTGCCAGCAGCAACCACCCCACAAGGGGCAATCAGCCCCAGCATTTT.

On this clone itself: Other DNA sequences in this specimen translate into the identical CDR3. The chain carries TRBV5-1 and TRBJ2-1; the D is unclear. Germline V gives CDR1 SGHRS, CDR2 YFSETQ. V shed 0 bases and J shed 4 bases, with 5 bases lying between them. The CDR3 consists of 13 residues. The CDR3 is CASSLDGYNEQFF. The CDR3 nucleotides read TGCGCCAGCAGCTTGGATGGGTACAATGAGCAGTTCTTC.

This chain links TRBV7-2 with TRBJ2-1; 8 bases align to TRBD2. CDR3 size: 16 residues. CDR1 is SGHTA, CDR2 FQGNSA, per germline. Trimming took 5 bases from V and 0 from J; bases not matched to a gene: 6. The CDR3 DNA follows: TGTGCCAGCAGCCAACTAGCGGTGAGCTCCTACAATGAGCAGTTCTTC. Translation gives CASSQLAVSSYNEQFF.

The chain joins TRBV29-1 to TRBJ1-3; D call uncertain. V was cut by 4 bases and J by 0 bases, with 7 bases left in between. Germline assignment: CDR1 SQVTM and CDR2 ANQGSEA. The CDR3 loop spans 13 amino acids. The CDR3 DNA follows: TGCAGCGTTGGCAGCTCCTCTGGAAACACCATATATTTT. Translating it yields CSVGSSSGNTIYF. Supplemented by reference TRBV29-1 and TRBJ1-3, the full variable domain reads SAVISQKPSRDICQRGTSLTIQCQVDSQVTMMFWYRQQPGQSLTLIATANQGSEATYESGFVIDKFPISRPNLTFSTLTVSNMSPEDSSIYLCSVGSSSGNTIYFGEGSWLTVV.

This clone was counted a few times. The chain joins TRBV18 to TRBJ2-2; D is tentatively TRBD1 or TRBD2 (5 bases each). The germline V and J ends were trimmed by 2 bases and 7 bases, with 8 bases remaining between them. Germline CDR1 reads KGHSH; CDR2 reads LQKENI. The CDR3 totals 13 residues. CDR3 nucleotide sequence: TGTGCCAGCTCACCAACGGGGCTCGGGGAGCTGTTTTTT. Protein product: CASSPTGLGELFF.

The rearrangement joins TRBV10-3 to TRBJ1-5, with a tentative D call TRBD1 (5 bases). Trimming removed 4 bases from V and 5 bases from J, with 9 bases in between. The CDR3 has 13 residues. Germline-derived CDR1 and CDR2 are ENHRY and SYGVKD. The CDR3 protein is CAISVGGDQPQHF. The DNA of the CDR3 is TGTGCCATCAGTGTGGGGGGGGATCAGCCCCAGCATTTT.

The CDR3 nucleotides read TGTGCCAGCAGCTTAATGGGGGACCCATCCTTGATTCAGTACTTC. Protein: CASSLMGDPSLIQYF. The J gene is TRBJ2-4, the V gene TRBV7-2; D possibly uses TRBD1 or TRBD2 (5 bases each). The CDR3 totals 15 residues. The germline gives CDR1 SGHTA, CDR2 FQGNSA. Trimming removed 2 bases at V and 10 bases at J, with 18 bases between.

The CDR3 bases are TGCGCCAGCAGCCTAGCGGAGGCCACAGATACGCAGTATTTT. Protein product: CASSLAEATDTQYF. The chain has TRBV10-1 and TRBJ2-3; 7 positions agree with TRBD2. This CDR3 region has 14 residues. V shed 6 bases, J shed 2 bases, and the junction held 5 bases outside the gene matches. Germline CDR1 WNHNN, CDR2 SYGVQD (reference sequence).